This T cell receptor beta chain was sequenced for a study of blood T cells in healthy people across ages. This CDR3 has 16 residues. V lost 0 bases and J lost 2, with 14 bases in between. Germline CDR1 reads LGHNA; CDR2 reads YNFKEQ. Together with a sample-barcoded 5' primer, a J-beta primer mix was included in a second PCR lasting about 7 to 12 cycles. TCRdb re-derived calls from the 5' RACE reads in MiXCR, one entry per CDR3 protein. The sample has some 1,800,000 distinct CDR3 sequences; around 40% are singletons. Isolating PBMCs gave at least 6 million of these cells per sample. The clonotype was recovered from a human donor in good health. Sequenced material: blood. V is TRBV4-2 and J is TRBJ2-7; D is unresolved. The CDR3 bases are TGTGCCAGCAGCCAAGATCTTACCAGTCGGGCCTACGAGCAGTACTTC. This encodes CASSQDLTSRAYEQYF.